A selection of T cell receptor beta chains follows, all from one sample in a study of long-term antiretroviral therapy in people with HIV. Sequencing was performed with immunoSEQ multiplex PCR; in TCRdb, only in-frame clones are kept and a portion is missing. The profile shows about 36,000 clones, more than 80% of them singletons. This specimen consisted of unsorted PBMCs, obtained 3.4 years after starting antiretroviral therapy. All receptors come from a man aged 30 to 45 with HIV. CDR3s include the opening cysteine and the closing phenylalanine or tryptophan. The D gene is left open where the match is weak. Only some rows state a clone size, as once, few, many or a class for expanded clones.

D gene,V gene,clone size,J gene,CDR3 DNA,CDR3 protein
TRBD1,TRBV5-3,few,TRBJ2-7,TGTGCCAGAAGCCCTCGGGACAGTCCCTACGAGCAGTACTTC,CARSPRDSPYEQYF
-,TRBV27,-,TRBJ2-5,TGTGCCAGCAGTTTCTTTGTAGGAGAGACCCAGTACTTC,CASSFFVGETQYF
TRBD2,TRBV9,once,TRBJ2-5,TGTGCCAGCAGCCCGGTGGGCGGGAGGGCCTGGGAGACCCAGTACTTC,CASSPVGGRAWETQYF
-,TRBV28,-,TRBJ1-2,TGTGCCATCCGAGCCGCGTTGGGGGTTAACTATGGCTACACCTTC,CAIRAALGVNYGYTF
-,TRBV5-4,-,TRBJ2-3,TGTGCCAGCAGCTTGGCCTACAGCACAGATACGCAGTATTTT,CASSLAYSTDTQYF
TRBD1,TRBV5-1,-,TRBJ2-7,TGCGCCAGCAGCGCCACAGGGGGCGCGTCCTACGAGCAGTACTTC,CASSATGGASYEQYF
TRBD1,TRBV7-2,-,TRBJ2-7,TGTGCCAGCAGCAAACCGGGACAGATCTACGAGCAGTACTTC,CASSKPGQIYEQYF
-,TRBV21-1,-,TRBJ2-7,TGTGCCAGCACCACAAGGGACAGGGTAAATCGCTACGAGCAGTACTTC,CASTTRDRVNRYEQYF
TRBD1,TRBV19,few,TRBJ1-1,TGTGCCAGTAGTATAGTAACAGGGGAAGAAGCTTTCTTT,CASSIVTGEEAFF
-,TRBV5-1,-,TRBJ2-3,TGCGCCAGCAGCTTGGCCGGGACAATAAGCACAGATACGCAGTATTTT,CASSLAGTISTDTQYF
-,TRBV7-9,few,TRBJ1-5,TGTGCCAGCAGCCCGGGGGGCCTTGCGGGCAATCAGCCCCAGCATTTT,CASSPGGLAGNQPQHF
-,TRBV18,-,TRBJ1-1,TGTGCCAGCTCACCACCCCTAGGGCTGAACACTGAAGCTTTCTTT,CASSPPLGLNTEAFF
TRBD2,TRBV5-1,-,TRBJ2-7,TGCGCCAGCAGCTTAGGCCCCGGGACTAGCGGATATACGGAGCAGTACTTC,CASSLGPGTSGYTEQYF
-,TRBV13,-,TRBJ2-7,TGTGCCAGCAGCTCTTCCTACGAGCAGTACTTC,CASSSSYEQYF
TRBD2,TRBV11-3,-,TRBJ2-1,TGTGCCAGCAGCTTAGGGGCGGGAGGGAATGAGCAGTTCTTC,CASSLGAGGNEQFF
-,TRBV27,-,TRBJ1-5,TGTGCCAGCAGTTTATCCACCTTTGCTCCCCAGCATTTT,CASSLSTFAPQHF
TRBD1,TRBV5-5,-,TRBJ2-3,TGTGCCAGCAGCTCTCGGACAGGGGACACAGATACGCAGTATTTT,CASSSRTGDTDTQYF
TRBD2,TRBV7-3,-,TRBJ2-1,TGTGCCAGCAGCCGTGGACTAGCGGGAGGCCAGGGCTCCTACAATGAGCAGTTCTTC,CASSRGLAGGQGSYNEQFF
-,TRBV4-3,-,TRBJ2-6,TGCGCCAGCAGCCAAGAGAAGGGGACCAACGTCCTGACTTTC,CASSQEKGTNVLTF
TRBD2,TRBV15,-,TRBJ2-1,TGTGCCACCAGCAGAGGGCCCAGCGGGGACTACAATGAGCAGTTCTTC,CATSRGPSGDYNEQFF
TRBD1,TRBV28,few,TRBJ1-4,TGTGCCAGCAGCCCTACTGGACAGGGGGCGCATATACTGTTTTTT,CASSPTGQGAHILFF
-,TRBV7-2,-,TRBJ1-2,TGTGCCAGCAGCTTAGCCACCCGTTTGAGGGGCTACACCTTC,CASSLATRLRGYTF
-,TRBV2,-,TRBJ2-6,TGTGCCAGCAGTCAAGGGATAAGAGGGGCTGGGGCCAACGTCCTGACTTTC,CASSQGIRGAGANVLTF
TRBD1,TRBV6-6,once,TRBJ1-5,TGTGCCAGCAGTTATCGGACAGGGGACCAGCCCCAGCATTTT,CASSYRTGDQPQHF
-,TRBV7-7,-,TRBJ2-2,TGTGCTAGCAGCTTAGGAGTAGGTGGCGGGGAGCTGTTTTTT,CASSLGVGGGELFF
-,TRBV30,-,TRBJ2-7,TGTGCCTGGATCGGCAGGGGAAAATACGAGCAGTACTTC,CAWIGRGKYEQYF
-,TRBV28,-,TRBJ2-3,TGTGCCAGCACCTCAACTCCCACAGATACGCAGTATTTT,CASTSTPTDTQYF
-,TRBV28,-,TRBJ1-5,TGTGCCAGCAGTTCTGGTCATATGTATCAGCCCCAGCATTTT,CASSSGHMYQPQHF
TRBD2,TRBV4-3,-,TRBJ2-2,TGCGCCAGCAGCCAAGAAGCGGGACTCACGACCGGGGAGCTGTTTTTT,CASSQEAGLTTGELFF
TRBD2,TRBV30,-,TRBJ2-5,TGTGCCTGGAATCGGCGGGAGCGAGAGACCCAGTACTTC,CAWNRRERETQYF
-,TRBV18,once,TRBJ1-5,TGTGCCAGCTCACCCCGTGGGGAGCCCCAGCATTTT,CASSPRGEPQHF
-,TRBV18,once,TRBJ2-7,TGTGCCAGCTCACTCGGGGTTGTCGACGAGCAGTACTTC,CASSLGVVDEQYF
TRBD2,TRBV19,-,TRBJ2-5,TGTGCCAGTAGTATAGGGGGACTAGCGTCGCAAGAGACCCAGTACTTC,CASSIGGLASQETQYF
-,TRBV7-9,-,TRBJ2-3,TGTGCCAGCAGCACCCTGGACCACCCTAGCACAGATACGCAGTATTTT,CASSTLDHPSTDTQYF
-,TRBV4-3,-,TRBJ2-7,TGCGCCAGCAGCCAAGTTTGGCGGGGTGGATACGAGCAGTACTTC,CASSQVWRGGYEQYF
-,TRBV15,-,TRBJ2-2,TGTGCCACCAGCTTTCCGAGGTGGGGCGGCTACACCGGGGAGCTGTTTTTT,CATSFPRWGGYTGELFF
-,TRBV12-5,-,TRBJ2-2,TGTGCTAGTGGTTTGTCGGGAGAGGGGGCCGGGGAGCTGTTTTTT,CASGLSGEGAGELFF
TRBD2,TRBV7-8,-,TRBJ2-1,TGTGCCAGCAGCGCCTTACTAGCGGGGTCCTACAATGAGCAGTTCTTC,CASSALLAGSYNEQFF
-,TRBV7-2,-,TRBJ1-2,TGTGCCAGCAGCTTGGAGGGGAATCCCGGCTACACCTTC,CASSLEGNPGYTF